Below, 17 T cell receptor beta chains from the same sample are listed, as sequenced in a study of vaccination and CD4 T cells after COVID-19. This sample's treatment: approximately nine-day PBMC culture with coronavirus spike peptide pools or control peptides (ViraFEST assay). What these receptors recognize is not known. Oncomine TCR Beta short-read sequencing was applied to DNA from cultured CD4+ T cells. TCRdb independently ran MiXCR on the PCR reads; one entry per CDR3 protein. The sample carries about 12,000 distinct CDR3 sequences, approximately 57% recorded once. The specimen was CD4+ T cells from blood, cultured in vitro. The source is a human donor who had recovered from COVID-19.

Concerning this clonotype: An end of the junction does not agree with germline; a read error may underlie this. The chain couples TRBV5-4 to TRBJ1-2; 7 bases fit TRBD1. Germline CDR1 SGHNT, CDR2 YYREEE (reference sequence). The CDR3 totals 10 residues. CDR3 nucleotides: TGTGCCAGCAGCCAGGGACAGCCCTACTTC. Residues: CASSQGQPYF.

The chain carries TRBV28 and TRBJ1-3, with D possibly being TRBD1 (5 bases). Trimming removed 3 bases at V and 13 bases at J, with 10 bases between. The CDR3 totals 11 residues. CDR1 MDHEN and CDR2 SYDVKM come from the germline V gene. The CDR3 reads CASSLRRVIYF. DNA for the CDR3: TGTGCCAGCAGTTTGCGCAGGGTAATATATTTT.

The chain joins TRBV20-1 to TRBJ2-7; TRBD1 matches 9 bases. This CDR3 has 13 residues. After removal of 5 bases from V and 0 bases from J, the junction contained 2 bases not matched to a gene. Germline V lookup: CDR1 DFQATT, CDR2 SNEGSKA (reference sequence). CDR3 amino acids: CSALDRGSYEQYF. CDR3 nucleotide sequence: TGCAGTGCTTTGGACAGGGGCTCCTACGAGCAGTACTTC.

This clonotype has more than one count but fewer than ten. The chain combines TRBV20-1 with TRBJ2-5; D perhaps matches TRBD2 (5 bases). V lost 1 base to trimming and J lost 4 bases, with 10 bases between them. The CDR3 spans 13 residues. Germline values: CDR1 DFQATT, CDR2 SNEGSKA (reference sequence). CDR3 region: CSARVASLETQYF. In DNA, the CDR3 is TGCAGTGCTAGAGTGGCTAGCTTAGAGACCCAGTACTTC.

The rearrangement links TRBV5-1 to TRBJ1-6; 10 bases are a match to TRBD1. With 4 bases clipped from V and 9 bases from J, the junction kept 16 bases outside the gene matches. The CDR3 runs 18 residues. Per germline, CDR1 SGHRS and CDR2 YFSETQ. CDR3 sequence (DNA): TGCGCCAGCAGCGTAGTCTACTTGACAGGGGGCGGAATTTCACCCCTCCACTTT. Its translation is CASSVVYLTGGGISPLHF.

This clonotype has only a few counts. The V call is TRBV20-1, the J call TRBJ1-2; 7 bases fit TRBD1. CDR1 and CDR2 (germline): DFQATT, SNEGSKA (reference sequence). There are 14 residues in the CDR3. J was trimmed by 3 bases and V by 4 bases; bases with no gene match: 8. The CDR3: CSAIPRQGHYGYTF. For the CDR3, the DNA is TGCAGTGCTATCCCTCGACAGGGACACTATGGCTACACCTTC.

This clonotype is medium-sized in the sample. The chain's CDR3 is CAWSVSQNYGYTF. CDR3 sequence (DNA): TGTGCCTGGAGTGTCTCCCAGAACTATGGCTACACCTTC. This chain connects TRBV30 to TRBJ1-2, with D uncertain. The CDR3 length is 13 residues. V was shortened by 0 bases and J by 2 bases, with 7 bases between the two germline ends. The V gene's germline CDR1 is GTSNPN and CDR2 SVGIG (reference sequence).

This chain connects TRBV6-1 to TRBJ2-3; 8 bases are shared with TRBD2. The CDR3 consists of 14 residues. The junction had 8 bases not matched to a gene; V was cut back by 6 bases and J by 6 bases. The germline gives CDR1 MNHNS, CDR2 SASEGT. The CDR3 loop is CASSPGGSIDTQYF. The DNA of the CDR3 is TGTGCCAGCAGCCCGGGGGGGAGTATCGATACGCAGTATTTT.

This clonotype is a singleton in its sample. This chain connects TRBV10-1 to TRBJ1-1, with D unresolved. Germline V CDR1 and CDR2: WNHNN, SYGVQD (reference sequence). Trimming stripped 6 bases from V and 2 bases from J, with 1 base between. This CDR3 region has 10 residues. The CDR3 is CASRNTEAFF. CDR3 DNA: TGCGCCAGCAGAAACACTGAAGCTTTCTTT.

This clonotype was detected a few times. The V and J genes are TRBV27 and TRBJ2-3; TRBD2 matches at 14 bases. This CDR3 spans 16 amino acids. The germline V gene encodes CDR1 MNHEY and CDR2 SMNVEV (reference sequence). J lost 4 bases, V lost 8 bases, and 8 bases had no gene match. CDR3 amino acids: CASRMGGLAGADTQYF. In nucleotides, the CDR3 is TGTGCCAGCCGCATGGGGGGACTAGCGGGGGCAGATACGCAGTATTTT.

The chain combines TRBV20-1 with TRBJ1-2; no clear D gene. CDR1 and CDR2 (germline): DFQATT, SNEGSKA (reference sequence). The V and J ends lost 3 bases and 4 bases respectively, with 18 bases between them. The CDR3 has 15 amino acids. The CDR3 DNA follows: TGCAGTGCTAGTAATCAGGTAGCCATTTTCTATGGCTACACCTTC. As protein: CSASNQVAIFYGYTF.

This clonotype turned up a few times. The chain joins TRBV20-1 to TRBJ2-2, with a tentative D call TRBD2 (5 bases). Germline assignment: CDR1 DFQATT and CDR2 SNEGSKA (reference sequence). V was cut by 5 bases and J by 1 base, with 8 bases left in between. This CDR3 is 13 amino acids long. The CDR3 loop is CSAVGENTGELFF. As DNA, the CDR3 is TGCAGTGCTGTGGGAGAGAACACCGGGGAGCTGTTTTTT.

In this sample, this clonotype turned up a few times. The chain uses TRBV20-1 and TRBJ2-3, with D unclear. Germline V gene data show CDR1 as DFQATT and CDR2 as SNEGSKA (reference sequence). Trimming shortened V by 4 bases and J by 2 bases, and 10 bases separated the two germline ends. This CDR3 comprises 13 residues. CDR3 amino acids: CSATSPLTDTQYF. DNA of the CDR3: TGCAGTGCTACCAGCCCTCTCACAGATACGCAGTATTTT.

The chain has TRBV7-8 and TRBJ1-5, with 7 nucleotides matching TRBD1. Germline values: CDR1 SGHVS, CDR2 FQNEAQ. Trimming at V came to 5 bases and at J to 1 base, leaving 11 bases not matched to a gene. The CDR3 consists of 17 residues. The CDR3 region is CASSRGSGQRSNQPQHF. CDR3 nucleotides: TGTGCCAGCAGCCGTGGGTCGGGACAGAGAAGCAATCAGCCCCAGCATTTT.

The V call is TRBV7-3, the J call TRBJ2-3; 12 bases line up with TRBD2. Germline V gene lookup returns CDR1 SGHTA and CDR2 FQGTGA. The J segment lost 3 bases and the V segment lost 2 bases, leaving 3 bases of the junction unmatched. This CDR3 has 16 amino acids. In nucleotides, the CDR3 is TGTGCCAGCAGCTTAGGGACTAGCGGGTATACAGATACGCAGTATTTT. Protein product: CASSLGTSGYTDTQYF.

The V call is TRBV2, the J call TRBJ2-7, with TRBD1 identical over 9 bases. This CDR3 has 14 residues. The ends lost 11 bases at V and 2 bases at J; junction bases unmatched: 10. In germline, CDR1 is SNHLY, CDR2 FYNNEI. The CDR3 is CALPRDRDAYEQYF. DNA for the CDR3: TGTGCCTTGCCCCGGGACAGGGATGCCTACGAGCAGTACTTC.

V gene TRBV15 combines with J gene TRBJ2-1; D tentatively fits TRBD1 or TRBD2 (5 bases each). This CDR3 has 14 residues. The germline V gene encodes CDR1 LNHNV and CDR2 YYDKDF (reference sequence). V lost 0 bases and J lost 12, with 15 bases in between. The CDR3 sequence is CATSRDRDRWGQFF. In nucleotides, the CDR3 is TGTGCCACCAGCAGAGATAGGGACCGCTGGGGGCAGTTCTTC.